These 3 T cell receptor beta chains came from one sample sequenced in a study of cytomegalovirus exposure and HLA in healthy donors. Vbeta (60) and Jbeta (13) primers were used in the PCR. Clones were read by immunoSEQ multiplex PCR, and TCRdb kept only the in-frame ones, dropping some. Here the sample spans 150,000 to 200,000 clones, roughly 80% being singletons. The sequencing sample was made of PBMCs. These receptors all stem from a man in his late teens or twenties in good health and CMV-seronegative.

The rearrangement links TRBV19 to TRBJ2-7; 8 bases are shared with TRBD1. The CDR3 length is 14 residues. The junction had 5 bases not matched to a gene; V was cut back by 5 bases and J by 2 bases. Germline CDR1 and CDR2: LNHDA and SQIVND (reference sequence). CDR3 sequence (DNA): TGTGCCAGTAGTCTGACAGGGGATCCCTACGAGCAGTACTTC. Amino acids: CASSLTGDPYEQYF.

V gene TRBV19 combines with J gene TRBJ1-4; D perhaps matches TRBD1 (5 bases). V dropped 2 bases and J dropped 6 bases, with 10 bases sitting between them. The CDR3 totals 14 residues. Germline V gene lookup returns CDR1 LNHDA and CDR2 SQIVND (reference sequence). CDR3 sequence: CASSIRGSYEKLFF. The CDR3 nucleotides read TGTGCCAGTAGTATAAGGGGAAGCTATGAAAAACTGTTTTTT.

The V and J genes are TRBV2 and TRBJ1-1, with D unclear. The CDR3 covers 16 residues. V gave up 0 bases and J gave up 4 bases, with 15 bases separating them. CDR1 is SNHLY, CDR2 FYNNEI, per germline. In nucleotides, the CDR3 is TGTGCCAGCAGTGAAGCGCTGGCAGGTTTTGGCACTGAAGCTTTCTTT. This gives the protein CASSEALAGFGTEAFF.